The 32 T cell receptor beta chains below come from one sample, sequenced in a study of T cell repertoires in cytomegalovirus infection. TCRdb passed the reads through MiXCR, listing each CDR3 protein once. The table shows about 770,000 distinct CDR3 sequences, with about 27% occurring only once. These receptors' targets are unknown. The specimen was cultured CD8+ T cells from PBMCs, collected from culture after CMV antigen stimulation. Receptor source: a human donor in good health (CMV status not recorded). Some clones in this sample may be carry-over from other donors' samples.

The chain carries TRBV7-4 and TRBJ1-2; 8 bases fit TRBD1. Germline-derived CDR1 and CDR2 are SGHVT and SQSDAQ. V dropped 5 bases and J dropped 0; count of bases not matched to a gene: 5. The CDR3 contains 15 residues. CDR3 in DNA: TGTGCCAGCAGCCCGACAGGGGCCTCTAACTATGGCTACACCTTC. Its protein product is CASSPTGASNYGYTF. Together with reference TRBV7-4 and TRBJ1-2, the CDR3 gives the full variable domain: GAGVSQSPRYKVAKRGRDVALRCDSISGHVTLYWYRQTLGQGSEVLTYSQSDAQRDKSGRPSGRFSAERPERSVSTLKIQRTEQGDSAVYLCASSPTGASNYGYTFGSGTRLTVV.

This clonotype showed up just a few times. V usage is TRBV2 and J usage is TRBJ1-2, with 8 positions matching TRBD1. The V gene end was trimmed by 2 bases and the J gene end by 2 bases; junction bases not matched to a gene: 4. Germline V gene data show CDR1 as SNHLY and CDR2 as FYNNEI. The CDR3 is 15 residues long. Here the CDR3 reads CASSETAGGNYGYTF. The CDR3 nucleotides read TGTGCCAGCAGTGAAACGGCAGGGGGCAACTATGGCTACACCTTC.

V usage is TRBV6-5 and J usage is TRBJ2-1; D is possibly TRBD2 (5 bases). The length of the CDR3 is 14 residues. V was cut by 6 bases and J by 8 bases, with 17 bases left in between. Looked up from germline, CDR1 is MNHEY and CDR2 is SVGAGI. CDR3 sequence (DNA): TGTGCCAGCAGCCCTAGTGGGGTGCGGGATGAGCAGTTCTTC. It specifies CASSPSGVRDEQFF.

This clonotype was detected a few times. This chain connects TRBV7-8 to TRBJ2-7, with 9 bases lining up with TRBD2. Germline V CDR1 and CDR2: SGHVS, FQNEAQ. J was trimmed by 4 bases and V by 5 bases; bases with no gene match: 6. The CDR3 runs to 14 residues. The CDR3 DNA follows: TGTGCCAGCAGCCCAGAAGCGGGGGGATACGAGCAGTACGTC. It is translated as CASSPEAGGYEQYV.

This clonotype was picked up a small number of times. The genes are TRBV6-1 and TRBJ2-7; D is tentatively TRBD1 or TRBD2 (5 bases each). Germline V lookup: CDR1 MNHNS, CDR2 SASEGT. CDR3 length equals 16 residues. V was shortened by 2 bases and J by 4 bases, with 18 bases between the two germline ends. For the CDR3, the DNA is TGTGCCAGCAGTGAACCCCGGGACGGAATTCTTTACGAGCAGTACTTC. This codes for CASSEPRDGILYEQYF.

This clonotype appeared many times. The chain uses TRBV7-2 and TRBJ1-1, with 10 bases lining up with TRBD1. CDR1 is SGHTA, CDR2 FQGNSA, per germline. The V gene end was trimmed by 3 bases and the J gene end by 4 bases; junction bases not matched to a gene: 2. CDR3 size: 14 residues. CDR3 amino acids: CASSLGQGFTEAFF. CDR3 DNA: TGTGCCAGCAGCTTGGGACAGGGGTTCACTGAAGCTTTCTTT.

There are a few counts of this clonotype. The rearrangement uses TRBV5-8 and TRBJ2-3; tentative D call: TRBD1 (5 bases). Between the trimmed V and J ends, which lost 4 bases and 5 bases, there was a span of 17 bases. The CDR3 loop spans 15 amino acids. Germline CDR1 is SGHTS and CDR2 is YDEGEE. CDR3 DNA sequence: TGTGCCAGCAGCCCGACATGGGGCACGAGAGATACGCAGTATTTT. This sequence encodes CASSPTWGTRDTQYF.

This clonotype was picked up a small number of times. This chain uses TRBV10-3 with TRBJ2-5, with TRBD2 matching 11 bases. V was clipped by 4 bases and J by 3 bases; unmatched bases: 7. The CDR3 loop spans 16 amino acids. CDR1 is ENHRY and CDR2 is SYGVKD in the germline V gene. CDR3 bases: TGTGCCATCAGTGCAACTAGCGGGGGCCCTAAAGAGACCCAGTACTTC. This encodes CAISATSGGPKETQYF.

A word on this clonotype: At one boundary the junction diverges from the germline segment, which might be a read error. CDR3: CAGSFRGGNYGYTF. The CDR3 nucleotides read TGTGCCGGCAGCTTTCGGGGGGGGAACTATGGCTACACCTTC. This sequence joins TRBV7-8 and TRBJ1-2; TRBD1 is a possible D gene (5 bases). Germline CDR1 reads SGHVS; CDR2 reads FQNEAQ. CDR3 length: 14 amino acids.

This clonotype was seen at least ten times. The J gene is TRBJ1-4, the V gene TRBV7-2; D not resolved. CDR1 SGHTA and CDR2 FQGNSA come from the germline V gene. This CDR3 has 14 amino acids. V was clipped by 2 bases and J by 0 bases, with 4 bases between them. The CDR3 protein is CASSLQATNEKLFF. The CDR3 DNA reads TGTGCCAGCAGCTTACAAGCAACTAATGAAAAACTGTTTTTT. The variable domain in full, completed from reference TRBV7-2 and TRBJ1-4, reads GAGVSQSPSNKVTEKGKDVELRCDPISGHTALYWYRQSLGQGLEFLIYFQGNSAPDKSGLPSDRFSAERTGGSVSTLTIQRTQQEDSAVYLCASSLQATNEKLFFGSGTQLSVL.

This clonotype was seen only a few times. The chain combines TRBV9 with TRBJ1-1; D gene ambiguous. V dropped 0 bases and J dropped 1 base, with 7 bases sitting between them. Germline V gene lookup returns CDR1 SGDLS and CDR2 YYNGEE. The CDR3 contains 14 residues. CDR3 region: CASSVEGENTEAFF. In DNA, the CDR3 is TGTGCCAGCAGCGTAGAAGGCGAGAACACTGAAGCTTTCTTT.

This clonotype appeared many times. The chain joins TRBV7-2 to TRBJ2-1; 8 bases are shared with TRBD2. The germline V gene has CDR1 SGHTA and CDR2 FQGNSA. Trimming at V came to 5 bases and at J to 15 bases, leaving 12 bases not matched to a gene. The CDR3 length is 13 residues. This CDR3 is CASSRTGGVERFF. Here the CDR3 DNA reads TGTGCCAGCAGCAGGACGGGGGGGGTGGAAAGGTTCTTC.

This clonotype showed up just a few times. Here the CDR3 DNA reads TGTGCCACCAGTGATTTGGTCCAGGGAGCAACTAATGAAAAACTGTTTTTT. Its translation: CATSDLVQGATNEKLFF. This chain joins TRBV24-1 and TRBJ1-4, with a possible D match to TRBD1 (5 bases). V lost 0 bases and J 0 bases, leaving 10 bases between the germline ends. Germline CDR1 KGHDR, CDR2 SFDVKD. The CDR3 has 17 residues.

The chain has TRBV6-2 or TRBV6-3 and TRBJ2-5, with D perhaps matching TRBD2 (5 bases). V lost 10 bases and J 4 bases, leaving 13 bases between the germline ends. CDR1 is MNHEY, CDR2 SVGEGT, per germline. The CDR3 spans 12 residues. The CDR3 region is CATYRGRETQYF. The CDR3 nucleotides read TGTGCCACTTACCGGGGTCGAGAGACCCAGTACTTC.

V gene TRBV5-1 combines with J gene TRBJ2-7; D perhaps matches TRBD2 (5 bases). Germline V gene data show CDR1 as SGHRS and CDR2 as YFSETQ. The CDR3 covers 14 residues. V lost 0 bases to trimming and J lost 5 bases, with 12 bases between them. In DNA, the CDR3 is TGCGCCAGCAGCTTGGGGGCGGGTTCCCACGAGCAGTACTTC. It codes for CASSLGAGSHEQYF.

The chain links TRBV6-6 to TRBJ2-3; TRBD2 agrees at 13 bases. The V gene's germline CDR1 is MNHNY and CDR2 SVGAGI (reference sequence). Trimming took 0 bases from V and 8 from J; bases not matched to a gene: 8. The CDR3 spans 17 residues. CDR3 in DNA: TGTGCCAGCAGTTACTCGATGACTAGCGGGGGGCCTGGTACGCAGTATTTT. This translates into CASSYSMTSGGPGTQYF.

This clonotype appeared many times. The CDR3: CASSYTLGSNYGYTF. CDR3 coding DNA: TGTGCCAGCAGTTACACCCTAGGCAGCAACTATGGCTACACCTTC. The rearrangement uses TRBV6-5 and TRBJ1-2; D ambiguous. Per the germline V gene, CDR1 is MNHEY and CDR2 is SVGAGI. Trimming pared 2 bases from V and 2 bases from J, leaving 12 bases between. The CDR3 runs to 15 residues.

There are a few counts of this clonotype. The CDR3 coding sequence is TGTGCCAGCAGTCAACCCAGGGACTTTCATACGCAGTATTTT. Translating it yields CASSQPRDFHTQYF. This chain links TRBV2 with TRBJ2-3; possible D gene TRBD2, 6 bases. Germline V CDR1 and CDR2: SNHLY, FYNNEI. V lost 5 bases, J lost 7 bases, and 16 bases lay in between. The CDR3 contains 14 residues.

The rearrangement uses TRBV7-9 and TRBJ2-7; maybe TRBD1 (5 bases). The ends were cut back, 5 bases at V and 0 bases at J, with 14 bases in the middle. The germline V gene has CDR1 SEHNR and CDR2 FQNEAQ (reference sequence). CDR3 length: 15 residues. In DNA form, the CDR3 reads TGTGCCAGCAGCCCGGACACCAGGAGCTCCTACGAGCAGTACTTC. Translating gives CASSPDTRSSYEQYF.

This clonotype was recorded a few times. The rearrangement links TRBV6-1 to TRBJ2-7; D is unresolved. Germline assignment: CDR1 MNHNS and CDR2 SASEGT. Trimming left V 11 bases short and J 1 base short, with 12 bases between. The CDR3 length is 12 residues. The CDR3 protein is CASLRQSYEQYF. The DNA for the CDR3 is TGTGCCTCCCTCCGGCAGTCCTACGAGCAGTACTTC.

The V gene is TRBV10-3, the J gene TRBJ1-1; maybe TRBD1 (6 bases). CDR3 length equals 16 residues. Trimming took 4 bases from V and 3 from J, leaving 18 bases between them. Germline V gene data show CDR1 as ENHRY and CDR2 as SYGVKD. Here the CDR3 DNA reads TGTGCCATCAGTGCTTGGGGTCACAGGGAGCACACTGAAGCTTTCTTT. This encodes CAISAWGHREHTEAFF.

At least ten counts were recorded for this clonotype. The V call is TRBV7-9, the J call TRBJ2-1; 10 positions match TRBD1. Trimming at V came to 5 bases and at J to 9 bases, leaving 7 bases not matched to a gene. The germline V gene encodes CDR1 SEHNR and CDR2 FQNEAQ (reference sequence). The CDR3 length is 14 residues. In DNA, the CDR3 is TGTGCCAGCAGCCCCGGGACAGGGGTAGCTGAGCAGTTCTTC. Amino acid sequence: CASSPGTGVAEQFF.

This clonotype was detected only a few times. The chain couples TRBV11-1 to TRBJ2-5; the match to TRBD2 covers 10 bases. Trimming at V came to 2 bases and at J to 2 bases, leaving 11 bases not matched to a gene. Germline V gives CDR1 SGHAT, CDR2 FQDESV (reference sequence). CDR3 length: 18 amino acids. DNA of the CDR3: TGTGCCAGCAGCTTACGGCTAGCGGGGGCGATACTGCAAGAGACCCAGTACTTC. It yields the protein CASSLRLAGAILQETQYF.

This clonotype appeared many times. The chain uses TRBV7-2 and TRBJ1-1; the D is unclear. CDR1 SGHTA and CDR2 FQGNSA come from the germline V gene. This CDR3 spans 17 amino acids. V was shortened by 3 bases and J by 1 base, with 18 bases between the two germline ends. The CDR3 here is CASSFLSLPNPNTEAFF. In nucleotides, the CDR3 is TGTGCCAGCAGCTTCCTTTCTCTACCCAACCCGAACACTGAAGCTTTCTTT.

This clonotype was observed a few times. The chain recombines TRBV5-1 with TRBJ2-1, with D perhaps given as TRBD1 or TRBD2 (6 bases each). V shed 1 base and J shed 2 bases, with 13 bases lying between them. The CDR3 is made up of 16 amino acids. The V gene's germline CDR1 is SGHRS and CDR2 YFSETQ. The CDR3 sequence: CASSLTGGSPYNEQFF. For the CDR3, the DNA is TGCGCCAGCAGCTTGACCGGGGGCAGCCCCTACAATGAGCAGTTCTTC.

This clonotype was observed a handful of times. The V and J genes are TRBV5-1 and TRBJ2-7; 10 bases line up with TRBD1. Losses at the gene ends were 4 bases for V and 3 bases for J; bases not matched to a gene: 10. Per germline, CDR1 SGHRS and CDR2 YFSETQ. The CDR3 runs 16 residues. This CDR3 is CASSQAPGQGVYEQYF. CDR3 coding DNA: TGCGCCAGCAGCCAAGCTCCCGGACAGGGGGTCTACGAGCAGTACTTC.

This clonotype was detected ten times or more. The V call is TRBV7-2, the J call TRBJ2-3; D may be TRBD2 (6 bases). This CDR3 spans 16 amino acids. The germline V gene has CDR1 SGHTA and CDR2 FQGNSA. V was shortened by 4 bases and J by 2 bases, with 16 bases between the two germline ends. The DNA for the CDR3 is TGTGCCAGCAGCTCCTTTCGGGGGACCCCCACAGATACGCAGTATTTT. It codes for CASSSFRGTPTDTQYF.

V usage is TRBV7-6 and J usage is TRBJ2-3, with TRBD1 matching over 8 bases. V was clipped by 7 bases and J by 3 bases; unmatched bases: 9. The CDR3 consists of 15 residues. Germline CDR1 is SGHVS and CDR2 is FNYEAQ. The CDR3 coding sequence is TGTGCCAGCACCGGACAGGGTGGCGTAACAGATACGCAGTATTTT. Protein product: CASTGQGGVTDTQYF.

In this sample, this clonotype turned up many times. V and J are TRBV7-6 and TRBJ2-6, with D hard to call. This CDR3 is built from 13 residues. The V and J ends lost 1 base and 4 bases respectively, with 2 bases between them. Germline loops: CDR1 SGHVS, CDR2 FNYEAQ. The CDR3 coding sequence is TGTGCCAGCAGCTTAGTAGGGGCCAACGTCCTGACTTTC. This translates into CASSLVGANVLTF.

The chain uses TRBV3-1 and TRBJ2-5; 9 bases map to TRBD1. CDR3 length: 14 amino acids. Germline values: CDR1 LGHDT, CDR2 YNNKEL (reference sequence). V lost 3 bases to trimming and J lost 5 bases; unmatched junction nucleotides: 4. The CDR3 loop is CASSHAGQGETQYF. Written as DNA, the CDR3 is TGTGCCAGCAGCCATGCTGGACAGGGGGAGACCCAGTACTTC.

This clonotype has at least ten counts. This CDR3 reads CASSLNRGGEETQYF. The DNA of the CDR3 is TGTGCCAGCAGCTTAAATCGGGGGGGGGAAGAGACCCAGTACTTC. The chain recombines TRBV7-2 with TRBJ2-5, with 8 bases aligning to TRBD2. The germline gives CDR1 SGHTA, CDR2 FQGNSA. Germline trimming cut 2 bases from V and 3 bases from J; bases unmatched to any gene: 5. CDR3 length: 15 amino acids. Filled out from reference TRBV7-2 and TRBJ2-5, the complete variable domain reads GAGVSQSPSNKVTEKGKDVELRCDPISGHTALYWYRQSLGQGLEFLIYFQGNSAPDKSGLPSDRFSAERTGGSVSTLTIQRTQQEDSAVYLCASSLNRGGEETQYFGPGTRLLVL.

This clonotype was counted between two and nine times. The V and J genes are TRBV6-5 and TRBJ2-7; 9 nucleotides match TRBD1. The germline V gene has CDR1 MNHEY and CDR2 SVGAGI. J was trimmed by 4 bases and V by 4 bases; bases with no gene match: 5. The CDR3 contains 14 residues. The CDR3 region has the DNA TGTGCCAGCAGTTCTGTACAGGGGGCTTACGAGCAGTACTTC. Encoded protein: CASSSVQGAYEQYF.